The 11 T cell receptor beta chains below all came from one sample that was sequenced in a study of beta chain features in type 1 diabetes. Study findings and constraints: In every one of the four CD4+ subsets, TCRB CDR3s were moderately but significantly shorter in Type 1 diabetes patients.

Reverse transcription of all isolated RNA meant that expressed TCRB transcripts were sequenced. The repertoire was sequenced with immunoSEQ multiplex PCR; TCRdb's copy has only in-frame clones and lacks some. The sample has over 200,000 clones, about a tenth seen once. Their recognized antigens are unknown. The sample taken for sequencing was naive CD4+ T cells from blood. These receptors were obtained from a man under 40 with type 1 diabetes.

The chain recombines TRBV11-2 with TRBJ1-4; a weak D match, TRBD1 (5 bases). Germline V lookup: CDR1 SGHAT, CDR2 FQNNGV. V lost 5 bases and J lost 8, with 15 bases in between. The CDR3 has 14 residues. CDR3 protein: CASSRGRGDEKLFF. The CDR3 nucleotides are TGTGCCAGCAGCCGGGGGAGGGGAGACGAAAAACTGTTTTTT.

This clone was detected a few times. This chain connects TRBV7-2 to TRBJ2-1; 10 nucleotides align to TRBD2. Germline assignment: CDR1 SGHTA and CDR2 FQGNSA. V shed 2 bases and J 7 bases; nucleotides not matched to a gene: 5. CDR3 length equals 15 residues. In DNA, the CDR3 is TGTGCCAGCAGCTTAACTAGCGGGGTGAGGAATGAGCAGTTCTTC. Its protein product is CASSLTSGVRNEQFF. Full variable domain (missing parts from reference TRBV7-2 and TRBJ2-1): GAGVSQSPSNKVTEKGKDVELRCDPISGHTALYWYRQSLGQGLEFLIYFQGNSAPDKSGLPSDRFSAERTGGSVSTLTIQRTQQEDSAVYLCASSLTSGVRNEQFFGPGTRLTVL.

The chain couples TRBV10-3 to TRBJ2-5, with 8 positions matching TRBD1. Germline values: CDR1 ENHRY, CDR2 SYGVKD. The trim removed 3 bases at V and 4 bases at J, leaving 7 bases unmatched. CDR3 size: 15 residues. The CDR3 DNA sequence: TGTGCCATCAGTGAAACTCAGGGGGCCGGAGAGACCCAGTACTTC. Translating gives CAISETQGAGETQYF.

J is TRBJ1-2 and V is TRBV5-1; TRBD1 agrees at 8 bases. Unmatched junction bases numbered 18, after V lost 4 bases and J lost 7 bases. The CDR3 is 17 amino acids. Germline CDR1 and CDR2: SGHRS and YFSETQ. The CDR3 nucleotides read TGCGCCAGCAGCCCCCCTGAAATGGGACAGGCCTTCGGTGGCTACACCTTC. It translates to CASSPPEMGQAFGGYTF.

This clone has a handful of counts. The CDR3 region is CAISSVGQGALETQYF. The CDR3 nucleotides are TGTGCCATCAGTTCCGTGGGTCAGGGGGCCCTGGAGACCCAGTACTTC. The chain recombines TRBV10-3 with TRBJ2-5; 8 bases are a match to TRBD1. V lost 5 bases to trimming and J lost 5 bases; unmatched junction nucleotides: 13. The germline CDR1 and CDR2 sequences are ENHRY and SYGVKD. There are 16 residues in the CDR3.

This clone was seen a handful of times. V and J are TRBV7-3 and TRBJ1-6, with a possible D match to TRBD1 (6 bases). The CDR3 covers 14 residues. The V and J ends lost 4 bases and 9 bases respectively, with 13 bases between them. Germline V gene data show CDR1 as SGHTA and CDR2 as FQGTGA. CDR3 sequence: CASSSSTGPSPLHF. Written as DNA, the CDR3 is TGTGCCAGCAGCTCCTCGACAGGCCCTTCACCCCTCCACTTT. The complete variable domain, with remaining parts taken from reference TRBV7-3 and TRBJ1-6, reads GAGVSQTPSNKVTEKGKYVELRCDPISGHTALYWYRQSLGQGPEFLIYFQGTGAADDSGLPNDRFFAVRPEGSVSTLKIQRTERGDSAVYLCASSSSTGPSPLHFGNGTRLTVT.

This clone was seen a handful of times. The CDR3, as DNA: TGCGCCAGCAGCCAAGGGCGGGATTCGGGGTGGAATGAGCAGTTCTTC. Residues: CASSQGRDSGWNEQFF. The chain carries TRBV4-1 and TRBJ2-1; perhaps TRBD2 as D (6 bases). Germline V gives CDR1 MGHRA, CDR2 YSYEKL. CDR3 length: 16 amino acids. V was pared by 1 base and J by 7 bases, with 17 bases between.

The chain links TRBV7-2 to TRBJ2-7; D is uncertain. The length of the CDR3 is 12 residues. The ends were cut back, 1 base at V and 9 bases at J, with 10 bases in the middle. Germline CDR1 SGHTA, CDR2 FQGNSA. CDR3 in amino acids: CASSLGSGGQYF. DNA of the CDR3: TGTGCCAGCAGCTTAGGGTCCGGTGGGCAGTACTTC.

This clone has more than one count but fewer than ten. This chain uses TRBV7-9 with TRBJ1-2, with 8 bases lining up with TRBD1. With V trimmed by 3 bases and J by 2 bases, 5 bases remained unmatched. Germline-derived CDR1 and CDR2 are SEHNR and FQNEAQ (reference sequence). The CDR3 loop spans 15 amino acids. The DNA for the CDR3 is TGTGCCAGCAGCTTTGGACAGGGAGGGAACTATGGCTACACCTTC. Residues: CASSFGQGGNYGYTF.

V and J are TRBV2 and TRBJ2-3; D unclear. CDR1 SNHLY and CDR2 FYNNEI come from the germline V gene. V lost 6 bases to trimming and J lost 0 bases, with 7 bases between them. CDR3 length: 13 residues. Here the CDR3 reads CASRPTSTDTQYF. The CDR3 DNA follows: TGTGCCAGCAGACCGACTAGCACAGATACGCAGTATTTT.

In this sample, this clone turned up a few times. V gene TRBV23-1 combines with J gene TRBJ2-2; TRBD2 aligns across 7 bases. TRBV23-1 is assigned to the ORF class and has an uncertain function. V lost 3 bases and J lost 1; bases outside the gene matches: 8. The CDR3 runs to 17 residues. CDR3 in amino acids: CASSHLFRGVNTGELFF. The CDR3 nucleotides are TGCGCCAGCAGTCACCTTTTCCGGGGGGTGAACACCGGGGAGCTGTTTTTT.